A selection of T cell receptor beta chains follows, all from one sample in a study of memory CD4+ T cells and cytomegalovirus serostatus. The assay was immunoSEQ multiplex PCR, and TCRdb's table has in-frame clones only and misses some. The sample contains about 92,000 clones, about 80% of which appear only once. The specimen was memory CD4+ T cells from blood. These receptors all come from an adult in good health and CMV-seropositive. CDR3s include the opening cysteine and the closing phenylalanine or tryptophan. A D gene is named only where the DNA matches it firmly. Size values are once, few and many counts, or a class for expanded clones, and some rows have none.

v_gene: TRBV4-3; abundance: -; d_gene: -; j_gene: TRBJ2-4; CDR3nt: TGCGCCAGCAGCCCCTTGGTGGGCGGAAACATTCAGTACTTC; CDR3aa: CASSPLVGGNIQYF
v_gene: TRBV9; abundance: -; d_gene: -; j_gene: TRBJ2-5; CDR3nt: TGTGCCAGCAGCGCCCAAACGGGGGCTGGGAAGACCCAGTACTTC; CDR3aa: CASSAQTGAGKTQYF
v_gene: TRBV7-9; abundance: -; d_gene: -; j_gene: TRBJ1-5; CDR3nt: TGTGCCAGCAGCTTAGAAACAGGGTTTGTTGGGCCGATGGGGCCCCAGCATTTT; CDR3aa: CASSLETGFVGPMGPQHF
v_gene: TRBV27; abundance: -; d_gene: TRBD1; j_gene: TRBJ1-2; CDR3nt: TGTGCCAGCAGTTCTTCCGGGACAGGGCGAGGCTACACCTTC; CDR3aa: CASSSSGTGRGYTF
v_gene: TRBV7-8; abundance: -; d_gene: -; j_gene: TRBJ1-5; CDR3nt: TGTGCCAGCAGTTCAAAGACAGAGCCCAGCAATCAGCCCCAGCATTTT; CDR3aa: CASSSKTEPSNQPQHF
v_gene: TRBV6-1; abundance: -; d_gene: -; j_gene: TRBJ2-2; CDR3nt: TGTGCCAGCAGTGACGACTCTTACACCGGGGAGCTGTTTTTT; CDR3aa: CASSDDSYTGELFF
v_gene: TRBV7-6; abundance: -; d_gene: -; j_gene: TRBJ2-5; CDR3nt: TGTGCCAGCAGCTTAACGGGGAGCTGGGGGCAAGAGACCCAGTACTTC; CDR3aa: CASSLTGSWGQETQYF
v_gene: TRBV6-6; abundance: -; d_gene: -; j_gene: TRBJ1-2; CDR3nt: TGTGCCAGCAGTTATACAGGGATCTATGGCTACACCTTC; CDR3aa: CASSYTGIYGYTF
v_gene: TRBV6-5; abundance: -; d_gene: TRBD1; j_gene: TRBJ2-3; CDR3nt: TGTGCCAGCAGCAGGGACAGGGAGGGAGATACGCAGTATTTT; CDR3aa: CASSRDREGDTQYF
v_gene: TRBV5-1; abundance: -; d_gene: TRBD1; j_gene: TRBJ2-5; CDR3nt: TGCGCCAGCAGCGCGACAGGGATAGAGACCCAGTACTTC; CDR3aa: CASSATGIETQYF
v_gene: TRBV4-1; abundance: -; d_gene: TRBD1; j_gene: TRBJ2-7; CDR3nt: TGCGCCAGCAGCCCCCCCGGGACAGCAGTATACGAGCAGTACTTC; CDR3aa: CASSPPGTAVYEQYF
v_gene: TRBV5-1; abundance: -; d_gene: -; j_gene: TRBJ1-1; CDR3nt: TGCGCCAGCAGCTTGAGGGGAAGCTGGAACACTGAAGCTTTCTTT; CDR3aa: CASSLRGSWNTEAFF
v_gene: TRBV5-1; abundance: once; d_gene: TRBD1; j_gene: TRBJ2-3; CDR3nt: TGCGCCAGCAGCTTGGGACAGGGAGCAGATACGCAGTATTTT; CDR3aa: CASSLGQGADTQYF
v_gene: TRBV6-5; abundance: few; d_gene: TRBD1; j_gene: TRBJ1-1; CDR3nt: TGTGCCAGCAGTTACATTGACAGGGGAGGCACTGAAGCTTTCTTT; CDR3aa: CASSYIDRGGTEAFF
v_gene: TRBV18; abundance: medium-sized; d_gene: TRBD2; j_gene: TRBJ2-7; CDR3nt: TGTGCCAGCTCACCCCCGGGAGCGGGAGTTTCCTACGAGCAGTACTTC; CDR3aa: CASSPPGAGVSYEQYF
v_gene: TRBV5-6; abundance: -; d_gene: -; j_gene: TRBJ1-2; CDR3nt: TGTGCCAGCAGCTTGCGACCCCTGGGTGGCTACACCTTC; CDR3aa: CASSLRPLGGYTF
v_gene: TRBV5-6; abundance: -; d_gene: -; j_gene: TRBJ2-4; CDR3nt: TGTGCCAGCAGCTTGTATCTAGCCAAAAACATTCAGTACTTC; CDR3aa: CASSLYLAKNIQYF
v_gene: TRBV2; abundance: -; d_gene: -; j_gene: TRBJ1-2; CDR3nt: TGTGCCAGCAAGACAGGCCCTGGCTACACCTTC; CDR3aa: CASKTGPGYTF
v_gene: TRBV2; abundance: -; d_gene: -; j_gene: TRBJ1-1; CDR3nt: TGTGCCAGCAGTGTGTATAAGAACACTGAAGCTTTCTTT; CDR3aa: CASSVYKNTEAFF
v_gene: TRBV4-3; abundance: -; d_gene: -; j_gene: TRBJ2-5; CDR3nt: TGCGCCAGCAGCCAAGACTGGCGTACAGGGTGGGGAGAGACCCAGTACTTC; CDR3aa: CASSQDWRTGWGETQYF
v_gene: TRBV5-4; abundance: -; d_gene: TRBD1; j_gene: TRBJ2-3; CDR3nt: TGTGCCAGCAGCCGGGACAGGGTATCAGATACGCAGTATTTT; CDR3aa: CASSRDRVSDTQYF
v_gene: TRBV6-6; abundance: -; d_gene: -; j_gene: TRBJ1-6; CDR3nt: TGTGCCAGCAGTTCATCGGCGTCTCCTCCCCTCCTCCACTTT; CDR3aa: CASSSSASPPLLHF
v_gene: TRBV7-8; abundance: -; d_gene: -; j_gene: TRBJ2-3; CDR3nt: TGTGCCAGCAGCTTAGAGGGGGACTCAGCAGATACGCAGTATTTT; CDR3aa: CASSLEGDSADTQYF
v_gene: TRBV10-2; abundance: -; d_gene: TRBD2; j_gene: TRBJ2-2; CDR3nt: TGCGCCAGCGGAGTGGGTAGCGGGAAGAACACCGGGGAGCTGTTTTTT; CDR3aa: CASGVGSGKNTGELFF
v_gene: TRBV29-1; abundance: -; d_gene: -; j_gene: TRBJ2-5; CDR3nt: TGCAGCGTTGAGGGCCAAGGGGAGACCCAGTACTTC; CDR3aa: CSVEGQGETQYF
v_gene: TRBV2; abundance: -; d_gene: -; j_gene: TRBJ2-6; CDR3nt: TGTGCCAGCAGTGGGCTGTTCTCTGGGGCCAACGTCCTGACTTTC; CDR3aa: CASSGLFSGANVLTF
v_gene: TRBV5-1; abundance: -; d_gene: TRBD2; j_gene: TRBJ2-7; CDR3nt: TGCGCCAGCAGCCCGGGGGGTGCAGGCCACTACGAGCAGTACTTC; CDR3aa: CASSPGGAGHYEQYF
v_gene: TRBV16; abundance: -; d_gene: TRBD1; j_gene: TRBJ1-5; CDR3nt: TGTGCCAGCAGCCGGGGGGACAGGGGAGACAATCAGCCCCAGCATTTT; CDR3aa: CASSRGDRGDNQPQHF
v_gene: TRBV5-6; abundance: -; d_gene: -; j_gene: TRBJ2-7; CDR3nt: TGTGCCGGCAGCTTGGGGGGCGTTTACGAGCAGTACTTC; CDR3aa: CAGSLGGVYEQYF
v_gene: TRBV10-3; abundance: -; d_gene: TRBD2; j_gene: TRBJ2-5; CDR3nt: TGTGCCATCAGTGAGACTAGCGGGAGGGCCGGTCAAGAGACCCAGTACTTC; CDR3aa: CAISETSGRAGQETQYF
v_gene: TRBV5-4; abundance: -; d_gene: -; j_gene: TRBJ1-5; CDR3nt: TGTGCCAGCAGCTCTCAGCAGGGCGGCGATCAGCCCCAGCATTTT; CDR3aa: CASSSQQGGDQPQHF
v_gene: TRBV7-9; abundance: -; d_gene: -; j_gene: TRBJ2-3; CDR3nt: TGTGCCAGCAGCTTAGTCCAAGATACGCAGTATTTT; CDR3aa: CASSLVQDTQYF
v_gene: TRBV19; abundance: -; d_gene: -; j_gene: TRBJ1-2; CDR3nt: TGTGCCAGTCGACCCCGGTGGGCGAACCAGGGCGGCTACACCTTC; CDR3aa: CASRPRWANQGGYTF
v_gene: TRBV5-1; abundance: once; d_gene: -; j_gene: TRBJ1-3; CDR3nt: TGCGCCAGCCACTCTGGAAACACCATATATTTT; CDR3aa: CASHSGNTIYF
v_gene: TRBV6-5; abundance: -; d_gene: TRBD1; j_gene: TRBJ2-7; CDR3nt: TGTGCCAGCAGCCTGGACAGGGGGCACGAGCAGTACTTC; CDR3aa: CASSLDRGHEQYF
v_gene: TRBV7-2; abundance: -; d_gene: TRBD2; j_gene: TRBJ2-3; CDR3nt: TGTGCCAGCAGCAGGCGACTAGCGGGAGATGCGCAGTATTTT; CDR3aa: CASSRRLAGDAQYF
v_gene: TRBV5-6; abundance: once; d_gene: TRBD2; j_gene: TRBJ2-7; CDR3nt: TGTGCCAGCAGCCCGCCCGCACGCGGGAGGTCCTGGGACGAGCAGTACTTC; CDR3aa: CASSPPARGRSWDEQYF
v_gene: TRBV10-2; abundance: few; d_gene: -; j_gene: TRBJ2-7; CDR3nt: TGCGCCAGCAGTGGAGAGGGCCGGTCCTACGAGCAGTACTTC; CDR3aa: CASSGEGRSYEQYF